This paragraph reports one T cell receptor beta chain. Its antigen is undetermined. This sample is part of a study of T cells in Graves' hyperthyroidism and ophthalmopathy. General study findings and limits: Ophthalmopathy was predicted by the model a median of around 5.9 months ahead of onset. A model using 13 V-J features told ophthalmopathy apart from stable hyperthyroidism.

Lactation, pregnancy, other autoimmune disease or uncontrolled infection excluded patients. PBMCs were derived from roughly 9.6 ml fresh peripheral blood. Amplified TCR beta CDR3 regions derived from RNA transcripts. The TCR CDR3 first-round RT-PCR relied on the HTBI primer set. TCRdb re-analysed the multiplex PCR reads in MiXCR, keeping a single row per CDR3 protein. The sample yields a few hundred thousand distinct CDR3 sequences, 15% to 20% seen once. V was pared by 0 bases and J by 1 base, with 7 bases between. CDR3 length: 14 residues. The germline gives CDR1 SGHRS, CDR2 YFSETQ. This chain joins TRBV5-1 and TRBJ1-1, with D tentatively TRBD1 (5 bases). This clonotype originated in a man aged 50 to 60 with Graves' ophthalmopathy. The specimen was blood. CDR3 in amino acids: CASSLEQGNTEAFF. In nucleotides, the CDR3 is TGCGCCAGCAGCTTGGAGCAGGGGAACACTGAAGCTTTCTTT.